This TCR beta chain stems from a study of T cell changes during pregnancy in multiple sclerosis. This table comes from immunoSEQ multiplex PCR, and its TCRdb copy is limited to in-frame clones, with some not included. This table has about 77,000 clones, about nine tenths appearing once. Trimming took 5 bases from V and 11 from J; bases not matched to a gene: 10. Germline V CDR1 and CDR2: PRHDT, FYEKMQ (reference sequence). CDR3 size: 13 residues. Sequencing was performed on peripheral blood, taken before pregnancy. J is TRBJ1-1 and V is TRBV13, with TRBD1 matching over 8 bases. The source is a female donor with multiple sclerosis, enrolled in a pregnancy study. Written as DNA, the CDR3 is TGTGCCAGCAGCCCCGGACAGGGAATGTGGGCTTTCTTT. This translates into CASSPGQGMWAFF.